Listed below are T cell receptor beta chains from one sample, sequenced in a study of PD-1 blockade in mismatch repair-deficient tumors. TCRdb's table, derived via immunoSEQ multiplex PCR, lists solely in-frame clones and lacks some. The sample carries about 68,000 clones, around 73% recorded once. Sample: peripheral blood, taken 2 weeks after starting pembrolizumab. These receptors were collected from an adult with mismatch repair-deficient cancer. CDR3s include the opening cysteine and the closing phenylalanine or tryptophan. The D gene is left open where the match is weak. Size is omitted from some rows. Given values are once, few, many or a class for expanded clones.

DNA: TGTGCCAGCAGCTTCGTTAGAGGGGGAGGGGGCTACACCTTC
CDR3: CASSFVRGGGGYTF
J: TRBJ1-2
size: .
length: 14
D: .
V: TRBV7-8

DNA: TGCGCCAGCAGCCAAATCCACCGGGAGGTCTCCTACGAGCAGTACTTC
CDR3: CASSQIHREVSYEQYF
J: TRBJ2-7
size: .
length: 16
D: TRBD2
V: TRBV4-1

DNA: TGCGCCAGCAGCTTGTCCCACAGGGAACAAGAGACCCAGTACTTC
CDR3: CASSLSHREQETQYF
J: TRBJ2-5
size: .
length: 15
D: .
V: TRBV5-1

DNA: TGTGCCAGCAGGTTAGCGGGCTCCTACGAGCAGTACTTC
CDR3: CASRLAGSYEQYF
J: TRBJ2-7
size: .
length: 13
D: TRBD2
V: TRBV5-6

DNA: TGTGCCAGCAGCCCGGGACTAGCGGGAGCTCAAACCGGGGAGCTGTTTTTT
CDR3: CASSPGLAGAQTGELFF
J: TRBJ2-2
size: .
length: 17
D: TRBD2
V: TRBV7-3

DNA: TGTGCCAGTACCTCGTCCGGGGAATCCTATGGCTACACCTTC
CDR3: CASTSSGESYGYTF
J: TRBJ1-2
size: .
length: 14
D: .
V: TRBV19

DNA: TGTGCCAGCAGCCGAGCGGGAGGGGCCTACGAGCAGTACTTC
CDR3: CASSRAGGAYEQYF
J: TRBJ2-7
size: .
length: 14
D: TRBD2
V: TRBV11-2

DNA: TGTGCCAGCAGCCCAAGGGACAGATACGAGCAGTACTTC
CDR3: CASSPRDRYEQYF
J: TRBJ2-7
size: .
length: 13
D: TRBD1
V: TRBV9

DNA: TGCGCCAGCAGCCCTGGGACTAGCGGGAGCTTCTTC
CDR3: CASSPGTSGSFF
J: TRBJ2-1
size: few
length: 12
D: TRBD2
V: TRBV5-1

DNA: TGTGCCAGCAGCTTGAGACAGGGCACTGAAGCTTTCTTT
CDR3: CASSLRQGTEAFF
J: TRBJ1-1
size: .
length: 13
D: TRBD1
V: TRBV11-2

DNA: TGTGCCATCAGTGAGCCGGGACAGGCCCTTCAACCTTATGGCTACACCTTC
CDR3: CAISEPGQALQPYGYTF
J: TRBJ1-2
size: .
length: 17
D: TRBD1
V: TRBV10-3

DNA: TGTGCCAGCAGTGAACAGGGTCTTCCTTTAGATACGCAGTATTTT
CDR3: CASSEQGLPLDTQYF
J: TRBJ2-3
size: .
length: 15
D: .
V: TRBV6-1

DNA: TGTGCCAGCAGCTCCGGGATATGGTTGAACACTGAAGCTTTCTTT
CDR3: CASSSGIWLNTEAFF
J: TRBJ1-1
size: few
length: 15
D: .
V: TRBV7-2

DNA: TGCAGCGCATCCGGGACAGGGAGCTACGAGCAGTACTTC
CDR3: CSASGTGSYEQYF
J: TRBJ2-7
size: .
length: 13
D: TRBD1
V: TRBV29-1

DNA: TGTGCCAGCAGTTACCTACAGGGGGCGGGTGAAGCTTTCTTT
CDR3: CASSYLQGAGEAFF
J: TRBJ1-1
size: .
length: 14
D: TRBD1
V: TRBV6-5

DNA: TGTGCCAGCAGCTTAGGACTAACGTACACTGAAGCTTTCTTT
CDR3: CASSLGLTYTEAFF
J: TRBJ1-1
size: few
length: 14
D: .
V: TRBV11-3